This T cell receptor beta chain appears in the sequencing data of a study of beta chain features in type 1 diabetes. Findings of the study overall: Type 1 diabetes patients had moderately but significantly shorter TCRB CDR3s in all four CD4+ subsets. Healthy donors had naive, central memory and Treg TCRB repertoires that appeared less similar than those seen among patients.

About this clone: Its antigen is unknown.

The V end was cut by 2 bases, the J end by 3 bases, with 14 bases between. Germline CDR1 MDHEN, CDR2 SYDVKM. The CDR3 spans 15 residues. The entirety of the isolated RNA underwent reverse transcription, so expressed TCRB transcripts were sequenced. The repertoire was sequenced with immunoSEQ multiplex PCR; TCRdb's copy has only in-frame clones and lacks some. Of around 140,000 clones in the sample, around 8.8% were seen once. Sequences were obtained from central memory CD4+ T cells from blood. The sequence derives from a man younger than 40 with type 1 diabetes. This rearrangement joins TRBV28 to TRBJ2-7; D is possibly TRBD2 (5 bases). In DNA, the CDR3 is TGTGCCAGCAGTTTAGGCGGGCAGGCGGTCTACGAGCAGTACTTC. Amino acids: CASSLGGQAVYEQYF.